These 14 T cell receptor beta chains originate from one sample sequenced in a study of human T cells and chemical hapten exposure. TCRdb fed the RACE reads into MiXCR, producing one record per CDR3 protein. The sample contains about 85,000 distinct CDR3 sequences, about 8.5% of which appear only once. Time point specified: pre-sensitization, week 0. Documented treatment: therapeutic diphenylcyclopropenone sensitization with weekly scalp DPC. The starting material was whole blood, obtained in connection with sensitization to the hapten diphenylcyclopropenone (DPC). The receptors shown here come from a man aged 40-50 years with alopecia areata. Some clones in this sample may be carry-over from other donors' samples.

This chain links TRBV5-1 with TRBJ2-1; possibly TRBD2 for D (5 bases). This CDR3 has 15 residues. Germline CDR1 is SGHRS and CDR2 is YFSETQ. V was clipped by 1 base and J by 0 bases, with 8 bases between them. CDR3 loop: CASSLLGSSYNEQFF. The CDR3 DNA sequence: TGCGCCAGCAGCTTGCTGGGGAGCTCCTACAATGAGCAGTTCTTC.

The CDR3 protein is CASSGQTGLHYGYTF. CDR3 DNA sequence: TGTGCCAGCAGCGGACAGACAGGTCTACACTATGGCTACACCTTC. The genes are TRBV14 and TRBJ1-2; the D gene is possibly TRBD1 (6 bases). Germline CDR1 and CDR2: SGHDN and FVKESK. The ends were cut back, 5 bases at V and 3 bases at J, with 16 bases in the middle. CDR3 length: 15 residues.

The genes are TRBV5-5 and TRBJ2-1; no reliable D call. This CDR3 region has 14 residues. Trimming removed 1 base at V and 8 bases at J, with 13 bases between. In germline, CDR1 is SGHKS, CDR2 YYEKEE (reference sequence). The CDR3 DNA is TGTGCCAGCAGCTTGTTGTGGCTTGGGGATGAGCAGTTCTTC. Protein product: CASSLLWLGDEQFF. Together with reference TRBV5-5 and TRBJ2-1, the CDR3 gives the full variable domain: DAGVTQSPTHLIKTRGQQVTLRCSPISGHKSVSWYQQVLGQGPQFIFQYYEKEERGRGNFPDRFSARQFPNYSSELNVNALLLGDSALYLCASSLLWLGDEQFFGPGTRLTVL.

This clonotype was seen more than once but under ten times. The CDR3 region has the DNA TGCAGTGCTAGATCACTAGCGGGAGGGCCTGAGCAGTTCTTC. Residues: CSARSLAGGPEQFF. The chain has TRBV20-1 and TRBJ2-1; the match to TRBD2 covers 13 bases. Germline trimming cut 2 bases from V and 9 bases from J; bases unmatched to any gene: 4. CDR1 is DFQATT, CDR2 SNEGSKA, per germline (reference sequence). The CDR3 is 14 residues long.

This rearrangement joins TRBV11-2 to TRBJ2-3, with 8 bases fitting TRBD2. This CDR3 has 16 amino acids. With V trimmed by 1 base and J by 2 bases, 5 bases remained unmatched. Germline CDR1 SGHAT, CDR2 FQNNGV. CDR3 bases: TGTGCCAGCAGCTTAGGCGTAGCGGGGCACACAGATACGCAGTATTTT. It encodes CASSLGVAGHTDTQYF.

The chain carries TRBV3-1 and TRBJ1-5, with D unresolved. Germline V gene lookup returns CDR1 LGHDT and CDR2 YNNKEL (reference sequence). The V gene lost 4 bases and the J gene lost 0 bases, with 10 bases spanning the gap. The CDR3 contains 15 residues. The CDR3 DNA sequence: TGTGCCAGCAGCCGGGGTCCGAATAGCAATCAGCCCCAGCATTTT. Its protein is CASSRGPNSNQPQHF.

V gene TRBV29-1 combines with J gene TRBJ2-3, with 13 nucleotides matching TRBD2. V lost 2 bases and J lost 4; bases outside the gene matches: 9. This CDR3 is 17 amino acids long. Per germline, CDR1 SQVTM and CDR2 ANQGSEA. The CDR3 DNA is TGCAGCGTTGAACTTCGACTAGCGGGAGGAAAGCCAGATACGCAGTATTTT. It codes for CSVELRLAGGKPDTQYF.

This clonotype has a handful of counts. J is TRBJ2-5 and V is TRBV9; the D gene is possibly TRBD1 (7 bases). V lost 2 bases and J 0 bases, leaving 17 bases between the germline ends. The V gene's germline CDR1 is SGDLS and CDR2 YYNGEE. The CDR3 runs to 17 residues. The CDR3 loop reads CASSVGRGALYQETQYF. In DNA form, the CDR3 reads TGTGCCAGCAGCGTGGGCAGGGGGGCCCTGTACCAAGAGACCCAGTACTTC.

A few counts support this clonotype. The J gene is TRBJ2-4, the V gene TRBV7-8, with a possible D match to TRBD2 (6 bases). CDR3 size: 15 residues. V lost 0 bases and J lost 5, with 11 bases in between. The germline CDR1 and CDR2 sequences are SGHVS and FQNEAQ. CDR3 sequence reads: CASSLAWRGENIQYF. Here the CDR3 DNA reads TGTGCCAGCAGCTTAGCGTGGAGGGGCGAAAACATTCAGTACTTC.

The chain recombines TRBV10-3 with TRBJ1-2; no reliable D call. The germline V gene encodes CDR1 ENHRY and CDR2 SYGVKD. The CDR3 consists of 13 residues. Trimming took 10 bases from V and 2 from J, leaving 14 bases between them. CDR3 sequence reads: CATIGRENYGYTF. For the CDR3, the DNA is TGTGCCACCATCGGACGGGAGAACTATGGCTACACCTTC.

This clonotype appeared a few times. The chain carries TRBV20-1 and TRBJ2-3; maybe TRBD2 (5 bases). Trimming cost V 2 bases and J 4 bases, with 16 bases left between them. Germline-derived CDR1 and CDR2 are DFQATT and SNEGSKA (reference sequence). The CDR3 covers 15 residues. Here the CDR3 DNA reads TGCAGTGCTAGATCGGACTCTAGAGGCGCAGATACGCAGTATTTT. Translation: CSARSDSRGADTQYF.

The gene calls are TRBV6-2 or TRBV6-3 and TRBJ2-1; 12 bases map to TRBD2. The CDR3 is 15 residues long. The germline CDR1 and CDR2 sequences are MNHEY and SVGEGT. V shed 6 bases and J 7 bases; nucleotides not matched to a gene: 7. This chain's CDR3 is CASRLLAGGPNEQFF. The CDR3 bases are TGTGCCAGCAGACTCCTAGCGGGAGGGCCAAATGAGCAGTTCTTC.

This chain links TRBV14 with TRBJ2-4; no definite D call. The CDR3 consists of 18 residues. Germline V gene sequence: CDR1 SGHDN, CDR2 FVKESK. Trimming stripped 0 bases from V and 7 bases from J, with 22 bases between. The CDR3 spells CASSQDSPVGRRGNIQYF. CDR3 sequence (DNA): TGTGCCAGCAGCCAAGATTCCCCTGTAGGACGGCGAGGTAACATTCAGTACTTC.

The chain carries TRBV5-1 and TRBJ2-5; D gene uncertain. The CDR3 consists of 13 residues. The ends were cut back, 2 bases at V and 1 base at J, with 6 bases in the middle. Germline-derived CDR1 and CDR2 are SGHRS and YFSETQ. This CDR3 is CASSFGGQETQYF. For the CDR3, the DNA is TGCGCCAGCAGCTTCGGTGGCCAAGAGACCCAGTACTTC.